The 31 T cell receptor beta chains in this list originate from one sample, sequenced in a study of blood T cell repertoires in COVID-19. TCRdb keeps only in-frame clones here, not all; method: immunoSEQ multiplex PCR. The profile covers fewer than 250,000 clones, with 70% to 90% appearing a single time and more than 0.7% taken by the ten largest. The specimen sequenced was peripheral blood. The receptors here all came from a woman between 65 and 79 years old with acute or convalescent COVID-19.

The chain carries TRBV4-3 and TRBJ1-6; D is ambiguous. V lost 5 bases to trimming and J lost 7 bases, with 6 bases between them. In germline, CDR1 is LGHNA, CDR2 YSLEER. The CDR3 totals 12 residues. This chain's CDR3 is CASSFVNSPLHF. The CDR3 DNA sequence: TGCGCCAGCAGCTTCGTGAATTCACCCCTCCACTTT.

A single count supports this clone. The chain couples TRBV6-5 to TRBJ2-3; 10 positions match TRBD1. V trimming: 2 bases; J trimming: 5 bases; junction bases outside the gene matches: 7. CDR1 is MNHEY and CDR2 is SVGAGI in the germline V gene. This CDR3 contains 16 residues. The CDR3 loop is CASSYGSGTGEDTQYF. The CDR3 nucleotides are TGTGCCAGCAGTTACGGATCCGGGACAGGGGAAGATACGCAGTATTTT.

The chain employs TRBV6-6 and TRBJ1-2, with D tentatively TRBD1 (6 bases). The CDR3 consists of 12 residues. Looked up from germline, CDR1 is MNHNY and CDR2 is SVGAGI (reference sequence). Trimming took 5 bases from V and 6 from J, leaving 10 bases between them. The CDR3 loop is CASSKQGHGYTF. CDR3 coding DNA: TGTGCCAGCAGTAAACAGGGCCATGGCTACACCTTC.

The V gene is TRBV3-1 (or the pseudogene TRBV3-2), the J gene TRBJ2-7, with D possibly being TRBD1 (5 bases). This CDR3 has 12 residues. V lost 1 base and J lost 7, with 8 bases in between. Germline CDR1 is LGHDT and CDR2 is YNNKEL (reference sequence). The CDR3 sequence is CASSQGGDEQYF. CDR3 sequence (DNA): TGTGCCAGCAGCCAAGGGGGCGATGAGCAGTACTTC.

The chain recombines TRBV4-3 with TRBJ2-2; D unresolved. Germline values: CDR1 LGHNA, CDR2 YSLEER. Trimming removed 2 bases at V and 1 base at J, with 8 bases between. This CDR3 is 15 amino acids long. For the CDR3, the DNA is TGCGCCAGCAGCCAAATTACTGGGAACACCGGGGAGCTGTTTTTT. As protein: CASSQITGNTGELFF.

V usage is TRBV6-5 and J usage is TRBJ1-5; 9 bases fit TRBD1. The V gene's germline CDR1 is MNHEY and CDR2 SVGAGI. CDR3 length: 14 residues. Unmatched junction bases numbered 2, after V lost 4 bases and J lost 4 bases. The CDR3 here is CASSSDRGNQPQHF. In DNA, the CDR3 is TGTGCCAGCAGTTCTGACAGGGGGAATCAGCCCCAGCATTTT.

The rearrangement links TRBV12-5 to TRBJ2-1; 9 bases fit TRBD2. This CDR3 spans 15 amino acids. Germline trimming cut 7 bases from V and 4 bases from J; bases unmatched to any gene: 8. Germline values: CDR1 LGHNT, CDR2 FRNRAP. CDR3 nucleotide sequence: TGTGCTAGTGTCCTCGCTAGCGGGAATTACAATGAGCAGTTCTTC. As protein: CASVLASGNYNEQFF.

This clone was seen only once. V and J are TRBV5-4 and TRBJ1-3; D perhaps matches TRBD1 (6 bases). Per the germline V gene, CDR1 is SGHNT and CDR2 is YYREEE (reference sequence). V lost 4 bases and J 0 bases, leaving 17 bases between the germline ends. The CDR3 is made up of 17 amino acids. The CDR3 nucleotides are TGTGCCAGCAGCCCGGCGGCTACCAGGGGCTCTGGAAACACCATATATTTT. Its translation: CASSPAATRGSGNTIYF.

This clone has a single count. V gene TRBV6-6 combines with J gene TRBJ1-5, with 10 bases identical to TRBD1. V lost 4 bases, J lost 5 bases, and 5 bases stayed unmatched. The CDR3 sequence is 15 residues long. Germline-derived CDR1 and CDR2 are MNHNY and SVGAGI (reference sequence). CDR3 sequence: CASSSAGTGDQPQHF. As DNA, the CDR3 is TGTGCCAGCAGTTCTGCCGGGACAGGGGATCAGCCCCAGCATTTT.

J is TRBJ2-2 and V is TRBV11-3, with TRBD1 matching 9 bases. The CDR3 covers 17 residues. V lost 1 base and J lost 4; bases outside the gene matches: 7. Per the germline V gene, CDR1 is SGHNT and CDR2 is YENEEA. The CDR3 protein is CASSLVGRTGATGELFF. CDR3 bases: TGTGCCAGCAGCTTAGTTGGCCGGACAGGGGCCACCGGGGAGCTGTTTTTT.

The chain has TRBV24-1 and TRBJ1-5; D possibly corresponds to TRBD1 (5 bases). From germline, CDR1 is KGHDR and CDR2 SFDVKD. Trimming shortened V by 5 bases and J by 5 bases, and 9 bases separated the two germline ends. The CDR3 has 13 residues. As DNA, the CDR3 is TGTGCCACCAGTGCAGGGTGGGATCAGCCCCAGCATTTT. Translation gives CATSAGWDQPQHF.

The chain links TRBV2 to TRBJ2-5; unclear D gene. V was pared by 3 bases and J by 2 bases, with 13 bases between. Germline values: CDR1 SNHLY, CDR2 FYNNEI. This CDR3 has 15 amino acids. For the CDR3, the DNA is TGTGCCAGCAGTGAGGAGATAGGTTTGCAAGAGACCCAGTACTTC. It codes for CASSEEIGLQETQYF. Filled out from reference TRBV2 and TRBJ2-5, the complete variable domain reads EPEVTQTPSHQVTQMGQEVILRCVPISNHLYFYWYRQILGQKVEFLVSFYNNEISEKSEIFDDQFSVERPDGSNFTLKIRSTKLEDSAMYFCASSEEIGLQETQYFGPGTRLLVL.

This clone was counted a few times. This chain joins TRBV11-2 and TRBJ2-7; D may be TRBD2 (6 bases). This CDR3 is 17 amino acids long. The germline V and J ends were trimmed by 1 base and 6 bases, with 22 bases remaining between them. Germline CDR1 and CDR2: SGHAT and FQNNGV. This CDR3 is CASSLGQTMGLGGEQYF. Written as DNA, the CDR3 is TGTGCCAGCAGCTTAGGCCAGACCATGGGTTTGGGGGGCGAGCAGTACTTC. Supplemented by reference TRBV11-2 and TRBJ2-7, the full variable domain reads EAGVAQSPRYKIIEKRQSVAFWCNPISGHATLYWYQQILGQGPKLLIQFQNNGVVDDSQLPKDRFSAERLKGVDSTLKIQPAKLEDSAVYLCASSLGQTMGLGGEQYFGPGTRLTVT.

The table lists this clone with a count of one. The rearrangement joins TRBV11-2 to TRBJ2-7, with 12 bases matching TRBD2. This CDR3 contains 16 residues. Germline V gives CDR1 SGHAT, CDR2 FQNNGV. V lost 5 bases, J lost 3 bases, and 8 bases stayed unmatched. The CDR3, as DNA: TGTGCCAGCAGCCCTAGACTAGCGGGGGAGGTCTACGAGCAGTACTTC. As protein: CASSPRLAGEVYEQYF.

The DNA of the CDR3 is TGTGCCAGCTCACGGTCTAGATCGGAAACGAACACTGAAGCTTTCTTT. Translated, it gives CASSRSRSETNTEAFF. The J gene is TRBJ1-1, the V gene TRBV18, with no clear D. Germline V gene data show CDR1 as KGHSH and CDR2 as LQKENI. The CDR3 totals 16 residues. The germline V and J ends were trimmed by 4 bases and 1 base, with 16 bases remaining between them.

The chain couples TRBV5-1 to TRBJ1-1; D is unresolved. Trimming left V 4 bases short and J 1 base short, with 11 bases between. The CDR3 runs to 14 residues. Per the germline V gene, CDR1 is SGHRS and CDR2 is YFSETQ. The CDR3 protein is CASSHPERNTEAFF. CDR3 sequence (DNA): TGCGCCAGCAGCCACCCCGAGAGGAACACTGAAGCTTTCTTT.

This CDR3 is CASSLDGRDEKLFF. CDR3 DNA sequence: TGTGCCAGCAGCTTGGACGGCAGGGATGAAAAACTGTTTTTT. The chain is built from TRBV11-2 and TRBJ1-4; a possible D gene is TRBD1 (5 bases). This CDR3 comprises 14 residues. Germline V lookup: CDR1 SGHAT, CDR2 FQNNGV. V was pared by 3 bases and J by 6 bases, with 11 bases between.

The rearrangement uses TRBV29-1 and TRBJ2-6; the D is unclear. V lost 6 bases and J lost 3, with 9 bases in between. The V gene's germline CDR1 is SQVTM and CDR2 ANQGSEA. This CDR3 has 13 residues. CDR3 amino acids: CSVTDGGANVLTF. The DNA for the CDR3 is TGCAGCGTCACAGATGGTGGGGCCAACGTCCTGACTTTC.

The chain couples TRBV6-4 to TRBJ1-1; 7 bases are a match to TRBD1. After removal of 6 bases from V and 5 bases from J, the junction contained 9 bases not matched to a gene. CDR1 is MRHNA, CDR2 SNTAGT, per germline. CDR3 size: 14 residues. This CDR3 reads CASRDTGARTEAFF. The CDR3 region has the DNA TGTGCCAGCAGAGACACAGGGGCTCGGACTGAAGCTTTCTTT.

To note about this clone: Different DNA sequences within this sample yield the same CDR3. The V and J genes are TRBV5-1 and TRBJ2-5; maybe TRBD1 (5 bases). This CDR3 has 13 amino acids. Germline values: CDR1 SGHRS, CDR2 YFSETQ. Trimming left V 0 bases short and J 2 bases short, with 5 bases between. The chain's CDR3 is CASSLGQQETQYF. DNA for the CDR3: TGCGCCAGCAGCTTGGGACAGCAAGAGACCCAGTACTTC.

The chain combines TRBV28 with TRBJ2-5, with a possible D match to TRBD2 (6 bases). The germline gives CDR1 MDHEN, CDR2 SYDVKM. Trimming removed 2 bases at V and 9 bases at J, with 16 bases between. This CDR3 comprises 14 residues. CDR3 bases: TGTGCCAGCAGTTTAGTGGGACTCCGGGAGTCCCAGTACTTC. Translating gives CASSLVGLRESQYF.

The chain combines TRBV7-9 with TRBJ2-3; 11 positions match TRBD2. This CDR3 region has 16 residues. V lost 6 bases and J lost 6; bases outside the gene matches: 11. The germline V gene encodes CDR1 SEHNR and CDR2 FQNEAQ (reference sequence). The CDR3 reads CASSNSGGAFSDTQYF. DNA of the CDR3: TGTGCCAGCAGTAATAGCGGGGGGGCTTTTTCGGATACGCAGTATTTT.

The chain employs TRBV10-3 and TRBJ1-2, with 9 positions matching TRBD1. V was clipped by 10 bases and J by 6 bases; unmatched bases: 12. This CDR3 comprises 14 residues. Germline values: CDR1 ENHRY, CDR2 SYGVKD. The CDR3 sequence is CATQSWDREDGYTF. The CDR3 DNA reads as TGTGCCACCCAATCCTGGGACAGGGAGGATGGCTACACCTTC.

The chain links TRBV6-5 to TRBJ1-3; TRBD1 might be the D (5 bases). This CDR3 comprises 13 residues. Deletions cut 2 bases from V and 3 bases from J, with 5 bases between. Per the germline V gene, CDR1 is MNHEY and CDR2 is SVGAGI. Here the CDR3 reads CASSYRGGNTIYF. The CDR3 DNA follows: TGTGCCAGCAGTTACAGGGGTGGAAACACCATATATTTT.

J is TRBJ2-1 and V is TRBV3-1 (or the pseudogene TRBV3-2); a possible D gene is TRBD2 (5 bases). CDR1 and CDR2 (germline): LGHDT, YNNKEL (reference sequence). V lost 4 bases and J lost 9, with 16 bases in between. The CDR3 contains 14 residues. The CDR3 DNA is TGTGCCAGCAGCCGGGGATCTAGCAGGTCTGAGCAGTTCTTC. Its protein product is CASSRGSSRSEQFF.

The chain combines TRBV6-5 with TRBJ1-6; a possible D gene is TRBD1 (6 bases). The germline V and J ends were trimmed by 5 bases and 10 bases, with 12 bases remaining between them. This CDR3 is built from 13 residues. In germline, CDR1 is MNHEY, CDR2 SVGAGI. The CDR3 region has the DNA TGTGCCAGCAGTAACAGGGACGACTCACCCCTCCACTTT. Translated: CASSNRDDSPLHF.

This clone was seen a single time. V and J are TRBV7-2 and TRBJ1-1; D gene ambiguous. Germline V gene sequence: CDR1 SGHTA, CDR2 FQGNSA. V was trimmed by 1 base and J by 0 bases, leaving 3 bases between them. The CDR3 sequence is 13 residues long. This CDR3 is CASSLVMNTEAFF. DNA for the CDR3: TGTGCCAGCAGCTTAGTAATGAACACTGAAGCTTTCTTT.

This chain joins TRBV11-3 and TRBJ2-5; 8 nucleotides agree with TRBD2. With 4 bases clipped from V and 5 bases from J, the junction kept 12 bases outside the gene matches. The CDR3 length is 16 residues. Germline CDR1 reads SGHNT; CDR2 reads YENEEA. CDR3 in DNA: TGTGCCAGCAGCTCCGGCCTGGCGGGGGGCCGGGAGACCCAGTACTTC. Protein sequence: CASSSGLAGGRETQYF.

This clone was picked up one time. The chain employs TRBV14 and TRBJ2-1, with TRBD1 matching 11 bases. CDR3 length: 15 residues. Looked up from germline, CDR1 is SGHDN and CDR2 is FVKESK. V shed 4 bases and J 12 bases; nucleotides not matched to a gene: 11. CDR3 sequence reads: CASSPFRTGGGGQFF. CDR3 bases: TGTGCCAGCAGCCCCTTTAGGACAGGGGGCGGGGGGCAGTTCTTC.

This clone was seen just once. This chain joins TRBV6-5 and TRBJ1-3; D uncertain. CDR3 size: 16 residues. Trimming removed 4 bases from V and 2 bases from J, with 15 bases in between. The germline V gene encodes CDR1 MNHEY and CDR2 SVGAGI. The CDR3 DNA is TGTGCCAGCAGTTTCGATCGGGGAGCAACTGGAAACACCATATATTTT. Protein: CASSFDRGATGNTIYF.

The CDR3 nucleotides read TGCGCCAGCAGCTTGCGACAGGGGGCCCGGGATACTGAAGCTTTCTTT. Translation gives CASSLRQGARDTEAFF. This chain links TRBV5-1 with TRBJ1-1, with 10 bases matching TRBD1. The CDR3 has 16 amino acids. Germline V gene sequence: CDR1 SGHRS, CDR2 YFSETQ. Trimming cost V 1 base and J 5 bases; bases outside gene matches: 8.